Listed here are 18 T cell receptor beta chains from one sample, sequenced in a study of quantifying T cell responses using KT2 cells. Study details: cDNA was made from DNase-treated RNA using alpha and beta constant primers.

The cDNA 3' end received a ligated oligonucleotide with a UMI. An equimolar mix of RC1.1 and RC1.2 primed the beta chain across TRBC1 and TRBC2. One entry per CDR3 protein, called by TCRdb with MiXCR from the UMI-ligation and nested PCR reads. The sample shows approximately 57,000 distinct CDR3 sequences, around an eighth of them seen only once. Sequenced sample: PBMCs spiked with cells of the T cell clone KT2. Receptor source: a human donor.

The table lists this clonotype with many counts. The rearrangement joins TRBV6-5 to TRBJ2-1; D possibly matches TRBD1 or TRBD2 (6 bases each). V shed 2 bases and J shed 5 bases, with 16 bases lying between them. The CDR3 runs to 16 residues. Germline V gene lookup returns CDR1 MNHEY and CDR2 SVGAGI. The DNA of the CDR3 is TGTGCCAGCAGTTACAGGGACTCCGAGGGGGACAATGAGCAGTTCTTC. Protein product: CASSYRDSEGDNEQFF.

The chain couples TRBV4-2 to TRBJ1-6; D remains ambiguous. Germline V lookup: CDR1 LGHNA, CDR2 YNFKEQ. V was clipped by 1 base and J by 5 bases, with 6 bases between them. There are 14 residues in the CDR3. The CDR3 DNA reads TGTGCCAGCAGCCAAGTAAAGGATAATTCACCCCTCCACTTT. Encoded protein: CASSQVKDNSPLHF.

The V call is TRBV4-1, the J call TRBJ1-1; 12 bases map to TRBD1. Per the germline V gene, CDR1 is MGHRA and CDR2 is YSYEKL. The CDR3 extends over 16 amino acids. V gave up 4 bases and J gave up 4 bases; unmatched junction bases: 7. The CDR3: CASSRSPGQGATEAFF. The CDR3 DNA reads as TGCGCCAGCAGCCGTTCACCGGGACAGGGGGCCACTGAAGCTTTCTTT.

This clonotype was counted between two and nine times. The chain uses TRBV3-1 and TRBJ1-1; D unresolved. CDR1 and CDR2 (germline): LGHDT, YNNKEL (reference sequence). The CDR3 length is 16 residues. V lost 2 bases and J 5 bases, leaving 18 bases between the germline ends. The CDR3 is CASSQWVERRPTEAFF. CDR3 sequence (DNA): TGTGCCAGCAGCCAATGGGTGGAGAGGAGACCGACTGAAGCTTTCTTT.

This clonotype was seen more than once but under ten times. V gene TRBV27 combines with J gene TRBJ1-2; unclear D gene. This CDR3 region has 13 residues. Trimming removed 0 bases from V and 7 bases from J, with 9 bases in between. Germline lookup yields CDR1 MNHEY and CDR2 SMNVEV (reference sequence). The CDR3 is CASSLSSSVGYTF. DNA of the CDR3: TGTGCCAGCAGTTTATCTTCGTCGGTTGGCTACACCTTC.

This clonotype appeared a few times. This sequence joins TRBV12-3 or TRBV12-4 and TRBJ2-6, with TRBD2 matching over 12 bases. V dropped 6 bases and J dropped 0; count of bases not matched to a gene: 6. This CDR3 region has 18 residues. CDR3 protein: CASSVGLAGDSGANVLTF. DNA of the CDR3: TGTGCCAGCAGCGTGGGACTAGCGGGTGACTCTGGGGCCAACGTCCTGACTTTC.

In this sample, this clonotype turned up many times. This chain joins TRBV29-1 and TRBJ1-5; tentatively, D is TRBD1 (6 bases). Trimming took off 6 bases at V and 4 bases at J, with 13 bases between the two ends. The CDR3 has 13 amino acids. CDR1 is SQVTM and CDR2 is ANQGSEA in the germline V gene. The CDR3 sequence: CSVLLQGNQPQHF. The CDR3 DNA follows: TGCAGCGTCCTTCTACAGGGAAATCAGCCCCAGCATTTT.

This clonotype was found many times. The chain carries TRBV6-5 and TRBJ1-4, with D possibly TRBD1 on 5 matching bases. This CDR3 has 14 amino acids. The germline V gene encodes CDR1 MNHEY and CDR2 SVGAGI. V dropped 2 bases and J dropped 5 bases, with 9 bases sitting between them. Here the CDR3 DNA reads TGTGCCAGCAGTTACGCCAGGACAAATGAAAAACTGTTTTTT. It yields the protein CASSYARTNEKLFF.

The sample holds a few counts of this clonotype. The chain carries TRBV6-2 or TRBV6-3 and TRBJ2-5; D remains ambiguous. The CDR3 is 14 amino acids. Trimming left V 4 bases short and J 3 bases short, with 12 bases between. The germline V gene has CDR1 MNHEY and CDR2 SVGEGT. CDR3: CASSSSGPEETQYF. In DNA, the CDR3 is TGTGCCAGCAGTTCTTCCGGGCCCGAAGAGACCCAGTACTTC.

This clonotype was detected a few times. This chain connects TRBV29-1 to TRBJ2-2; D is undetermined. The germline V gene encodes CDR1 SQVTM and CDR2 ANQGSEA. The CDR3 totals 12 residues. Trimming took 3 bases from V and 1 from J, leaving 3 bases between them. CDR3 bases: TGCAGCGTTGACAGGAACACCGGGGAGCTGTTTTTT. Translating gives CSVDRNTGELFF.

This chain uses TRBV20-1 with TRBJ1-1; D may be TRBD1 (5 bases). V gave up 5 bases and J gave up 3 bases, with 16 bases separating them. The length of the CDR3 is 14 residues. Germline V CDR1 and CDR2: DFQATT, SNEGSKA (reference sequence). The CDR3 DNA reads as TGCAGTGCTGCGGAACCGGGGGTCGACACTGAAGCTTTCTTT. Protein: CSAAEPGVDTEAFF.

This clonotype was observed at least ten times. The V call is TRBV20-1, the J call TRBJ2-3; D possibly corresponds to TRBD1 (6 bases). Trimming stripped 5 bases from V and 4 bases from J, with 16 bases between. The CDR3 consists of 14 residues. Looked up from germline, CDR1 is DFQATT and CDR2 is SNEGSKA (reference sequence). In nucleotides, the CDR3 is TGCAGTGCTCTCCAGGGGAGTGGGGCAGATACGCAGTATTTT. Its translation is CSALQGSGADTQYF.

This clonotype turned up a few times. The V call is TRBV14, the J call TRBJ1-2; TRBD1 aligns across 7 bases. This CDR3 is built from 15 residues. Germline V CDR1 and CDR2: SGHDN, FVKESK. J gave up 5 bases and V 4 bases, and 10 bases lay outside the gene matches. CDR3 region: CASSPNPRQGYGYTF. CDR3 in DNA: TGTGCCAGCAGCCCGAATCCCCGACAGGGATATGGCTACACCTTC.

The chain has TRBV2 and TRBJ1-2; perhaps TRBD1 as D (5 bases). Trimming pared 7 bases from V and 9 bases from J, leaving 18 bases between. Germline assignment: CDR1 SNHLY and CDR2 FYNNEI. This CDR3 has 13 residues. CDR3 DNA: TGTGCCAGCAAGGGATCGCTTTTGGGACGCTACACCTTC. It specifies CASKGSLLGRYTF.

This clonotype has ten or more counts. The chain uses TRBV27 and TRBJ2-3; 10 bases are shared with TRBD2. The CDR3 runs to 15 residues. In germline, CDR1 is MNHEY, CDR2 SMNVEV (reference sequence). V shed 7 bases, J shed 2 bases, and the junction held 6 bases outside the gene matches. CDR3: CASTLSGGHTDTQYF. The CDR3 DNA follows: TGTGCCAGCACCCTTAGCGGGGGGCACACAGATACGCAGTATTTT.

At least ten counts were recorded for this clonotype. The J gene is TRBJ1-5, the V gene TRBV12-2; the D call TRBD1 from the table was never checked on the DNA. TRBV12-2 represents a pseudogene. The CDR3 sequence is 18 residues long. The CDR3 reads CASRLSFMATGRNQPQHF. In DNA, the CDR3 is TGTGCAAGTCGCTTAAGTTTTATGGCAACAGGTCGCAATCAGCCCCAGCATTTT.

The V gene is TRBV20-1, the J gene TRBJ2-3; possibly TRBD2 for D (6 bases). Germline CDR1 and CDR2: DFQATT and SNEGSKA (reference sequence). This CDR3 has 15 residues. Trimming took off 0 bases at V and 3 bases at J, with 13 bases between the two ends. CDR3 in DNA: TGCAGTGCTAGAGAACATCGGACTACGACAGATACGCAGTATTTT. It translates to CSAREHRTTTDTQYF.

Only a few counts were recorded for this clonotype. V usage is TRBV2 and J usage is TRBJ1-5; no reliable D call. Looked up from germline, CDR1 is SNHLY and CDR2 is FYNNEI. Between the trimmed V and J ends, which lost 1 base and 6 bases, there was a span of 13 bases. The CDR3 is made up of 15 amino acids. DNA of the CDR3: TGTGCCAGCAGTGAAGGAAGGGATCGGACTCAGCCCCAGCATTTT. This codes for CASSEGRDRTQPQHF.